Listed below are T cell receptor beta chains from one sample, sequenced in a study of molecular identifiers for immune sequencing clone quantification. TCRdb recomputed calls from the PCR reads with MiXCR, one row per CDR3 protein. The table lists about 640,000 distinct CDR3 sequences, 15% to 20% of them singletons. Source material: naive CD8+ T cells from blood, with Jurkat cell RNA spiked in. The receptors were gathered from a human donor in good health. Some libraries in this study had Jurkat cell RNA spiked in. CDR3s include the opening cysteine and the closing phenylalanine or tryptophan. D genes are given only for firm matches. Clone size is shown for a subset of rows, as once, few, many or a class of expanded clone.

V gene: TRBV29-1
CDR3 length: 14
D gene: TRBD2
clone size: few
J gene: TRBJ2-1
CDR3 DNA: TGCAGCGTTGAAGGGCTAGCGGGAGTATTTGAGCAGTTCTTC
CDR3 protein: CSVEGLAGVFEQFF

V gene: TRBV20-1
CDR3 length: 13
D gene: -
clone size: many
J gene: TRBJ2-2
CDR3 DNA: TGCAGTGCTAGGGATTCGGACACCGGGGAGCTGTTTTTT
CDR3 protein: CSARDSDTGELFF

V gene: TRBV11-3
CDR3 length: 15
D gene: -
clone size: -
J gene: TRBJ2-1
CDR3 DNA: TGTGCCAGCAGCCCCGGGACAGAGGGGGGCAATGAGCAGTTCTTC
CDR3 protein: CASSPGTEGGNEQFF

V gene: TRBV20-1
CDR3 length: 17
D gene: -
clone size: many
J gene: TRBJ2-2
CDR3 DNA: TGCAGTGCTCTGGGCGAGGAACCGGACTTCAACACCGGGGAGCTGTTTTTT
CDR3 protein: CSALGEEPDFNTGELFF

V gene: TRBV12-3/TRBV12-4
CDR3 length: 14
D gene: -
clone size: -
J gene: TRBJ1-2
CDR3 DNA: TGTGCCAGCAGTTTCCCGGGGCACCAGGAGGGCCACACCTTC
CDR3 protein: CASSFPGHQEGHTF

V gene: TRBV5-6
CDR3 length: 15
D gene: -
clone size: few
J gene: TRBJ1-1
CDR3 DNA: TGTGCCAGCAGCTTGGAAGGGACAACGAACACTGAAGCTTTCTTT
CDR3 protein: CASSLEGTTNTEAFF

V gene: TRBV20-1
CDR3 length: 15
D gene: TRBD1
clone size: many
J gene: TRBJ2-7
CDR3 DNA: TGCAGTGCTAGACCAAGACAGGGGGCGTCCTACGAGCAGTACTTC
CDR3 protein: CSARPRQGASYEQYF

V gene: TRBV30
CDR3 length: 13
D gene: -
clone size: -
J gene: TRBJ1-1
CDR3 DNA: TGTGCCTGGAGTACGGGCCCGAACACTGAAGCTTTCTTT
CDR3 protein: CAWSTGPNTEAFF

V gene: TRBV2
CDR3 length: 17
D gene: -
clone size: many
J gene: TRBJ1-2
CDR3 DNA: TGTGCCAGCAGCGGCGGTATAGGAAGGCTTACTAACTATGGCTACACCTTC
CDR3 protein: CASSGGIGRLTNYGYTF

V gene: TRBV27
CDR3 length: 13
D gene: -
clone size: many
J gene: TRBJ2-7
CDR3 DNA: TGTGCCAGCAGTCCGACATATACCTACGAGCAGTACTTC
CDR3 protein: CASSPTYTYEQYF

V gene: TRBV5-6
CDR3 length: 15
D gene: TRBD2
clone size: few
J gene: TRBJ2-3
CDR3 DNA: TGTGCCAGCAGCTCGAACGGACTAGCCCCAAATACGCAGTATTTT
CDR3 protein: CASSSNGLAPNTQYF

V gene: TRBV14
CDR3 length: 16
D gene: TRBD1
clone size: many
J gene: TRBJ1-6
CDR3 DNA: TGTGCCAGCAGCACCGGGACAGGGACGTATAATTCACCCCTCCACTTT
CDR3 protein: CASSTGTGTYNSPLHF

V gene: TRBV28
CDR3 length: 15
D gene: -
clone size: -
J gene: TRBJ2-5
CDR3 DNA: TGTGCCAGCAGCGAGATACAAGAGACCCAAGAGACCCAGTACTTC
CDR3 protein: CASSEIQETQETQYF

V gene: TRBV6-6
CDR3 length: 18
D gene: -
clone size: -
J gene: TRBJ2-3
CDR3 DNA: TGTGCCAGCAGTTACTCGAGTCTGGGCCTCTACACCACAGATACGCAGTATTTT
CDR3 protein: CASSYSSLGLYTTDTQYF

V gene: TRBV27
CDR3 length: 13
D gene: TRBD1
clone size: many
J gene: TRBJ1-5
CDR3 DNA: TGTGCCAGCAGGGACAGGGGGAATCAGCCCCAGCATTTT
CDR3 protein: CASRDRGNQPQHF

V gene: TRBV12-3/TRBV12-4
CDR3 length: 15
D gene: -
clone size: -
J gene: TRBJ2-4
CDR3 DNA: TGTGCCAGCAGCACCAACCCAACCAGAGGAGACATTCAGTACTTC
CDR3 protein: CASSTNPTRGDIQYF

V gene: TRBV20-1
CDR3 length: 13
D gene: -
clone size: -
J gene: TRBJ1-1
CDR3 DNA: TGCAGTGCTCGAGGGGTTACGGACACTGAAGCTTTCTTT
CDR3 protein: CSARGVTDTEAFF

V gene: TRBV28
CDR3 length: 13
D gene: -
clone size: many
J gene: TRBJ1-5
CDR3 DNA: TGTGCCAGCAGCCTGTGGTCGGGTAAGCCCCAGCATTTT
CDR3 protein: CASSLWSGKPQHF

V gene: TRBV27
CDR3 length: 14
D gene: TRBD1
clone size: -
J gene: TRBJ1-5
CDR3 DNA: TGTGCCAGCAGTGCGAAGGGGGCGGTTCAGCCCCAGCGTTTT
CDR3 protein: CASSAKGAVQPQRF

V gene: TRBV6-5
CDR3 length: 13
D gene: -
clone size: many
J gene: TRBJ2-7
CDR3 DNA: TGTGCCAGCAGTCCTTTTGAGGGCTACGAGCAGTACTTC
CDR3 protein: CASSPFEGYEQYF

V gene: TRBV15
CDR3 length: 15
D gene: -
clone size: -
J gene: TRBJ1-5
CDR3 DNA: TGTGCCACCAGCAAAGGTGAATCTGATAATCAGCCCCAGCATTTT
CDR3 protein: CATSKGESDNQPQHF

V gene: TRBV7-6
CDR3 length: 17
D gene: -
clone size: few
J gene: TRBJ2-3
CDR3 DNA: TGTGCCAGCAGCTCCTACGGGCGGGGAGGCTTAGTAGATACGCAGTATTTT
CDR3 protein: CASSSYGRGGLVDTQYF

V gene: TRBV6-5
CDR3 length: 15
D gene: -
clone size: many
J gene: TRBJ2-2
CDR3 DNA: TGTGCCAGCAGTTTTAGAGCAGGTCAGGCCGGGGAGCTGTTTTTT
CDR3 protein: CASSFRAGQAGELFF

V gene: TRBV6-5
CDR3 length: 14
D gene: -
clone size: -
J gene: TRBJ1-6
CDR3 DNA: TGTGCCAGCAGTTACGGACTGAATAATTCACCCCTCCACTTT
CDR3 protein: CASSYGLNNSPLHF

V gene: TRBV3-1
CDR3 length: 18
D gene: -
clone size: -
J gene: TRBJ2-7
CDR3 DNA: TGTGCCAGCAGCCAAGGAGACAAGGCCTCCCGCCACTCCTACGAGCAGTACTTC
CDR3 protein: CASSQGDKASRHSYEQYF

V gene: TRBV19
CDR3 length: 14
D gene: -
clone size: -
J gene: TRBJ2-3
CDR3 DNA: TGTGCCAGTAGTATCATGGACAGTTCGGATACGCAGTATTTT
CDR3 protein: CASSIMDSSDTQYF

V gene: TRBV4-2
CDR3 length: 15
D gene: -
clone size: many
J gene: TRBJ2-2
CDR3 DNA: TGTGCCAGCAGCCAATCAGCCGTAAACACCGGGGAGCTGTTTTTT
CDR3 protein: CASSQSAVNTGELFF

V gene: TRBV24-1
CDR3 length: 16
D gene: -
clone size: -
J gene: TRBJ2-1
CDR3 DNA: TGTGCCACCAGTGATTTGAGACGGGGGTACCACAATGAGCAGTTCTTC
CDR3 protein: CATSDLRRGYHNEQFF

V gene: TRBV10-2
CDR3 length: 15
D gene: -
clone size: few
J gene: TRBJ1-2
CDR3 DNA: TGCGCCAGCAGTGAGTCGATCGGACAGCCCACTGGCTACACCTTC
CDR3 protein: CASSESIGQPTGYTF

V gene: TRBV3-1
CDR3 length: 17
D gene: -
clone size: -
J gene: TRBJ2-1
CDR3 DNA: TGTGCCAGCAGCCAAAGGTTCCGGACCTCTAAGGACGATGAGCAGTTCTTC
CDR3 protein: CASSQRFRTSKDDEQFF

V gene: TRBV9
CDR3 length: 15
D gene: TRBD1
clone size: many
J gene: TRBJ2-7
CDR3 DNA: TGTGCCAGCAGCGTAGAGGACAGGGGGTTAGACGAGCAGTACTTC
CDR3 protein: CASSVEDRGLDEQYF